The source of this TCR beta chain is a study of control samples from healthy donors and cancer patients. Germline V gene sequence: CDR1 MGHRA, CDR2 YSYEKL. The CDR3 runs to 15 residues. V was clipped by 0 bases and J by 3 bases, with 11 bases between them. Sequencing was performed with immunoSEQ multiplex PCR; in TCRdb, only in-frame clones are kept and a portion is missing. The data show about 95,000 clones, 88% seen once. The sequenced sample was blood. The sequence derives from a woman aged 70-85 years in good health. The chain carries TRBV4-1 and TRBJ1-2, with D possibly matching TRBD1 (6 bases). This CDR3 is CASSQETGMDYGYTF. CDR3 bases: TGCGCCAGCAGCCAAGAAACAGGGATGGACTATGGCTACACCTTC.